These T cell receptor beta chains were read from a single sample in a study of beta chain features in type 1 diabetes. Some clones are missing from TCRdb's copy, which holds only in-frame ones; the method was immunoSEQ multiplex PCR. Among about 350,000 clones, 15% to 20% were seen once, and the ten largest hold 0.044%. Sequencing input: naive CD4+ T cells from blood. These receptors were taken from a woman aged 18-35 years in good health. The CDR3 runs from the conserved cysteine through the conserved F or W. A D gene is named only where the DNA matches it firmly. Not every row has a clone size; where given, it reads once, few, many or a size class.

d_gene,j_gene,abundance,v_gene,CDR3aa,CDR3nt
NA,TRBJ1-2,once,TRBV6-1,CASRTFPTDPYGYTF,TGTGCCAGCAGAACTTTCCCGACAGACCCTTATGGCTACACCTTC
NA,TRBJ2-1,NA,TRBV4-3,CASSQDRGPSEQFF,TGCGCCAGCAGCCAGGATCGCGGTCCGAGCGAGCAGTTCTTC
TRBD1,TRBJ2-3,few,TRBV5-4,CASGTGDGADTQYF,TGTGCCAGCGGGACAGGGGATGGGGCAGATACGCAGTATTTT
TRBD2,TRBJ2-1,NA,TRBV15,CATSTRLAGHNEQFF,TGTGCCACCAGCACCAGACTAGCGGGGCACAATGAGCAGTTCTTC
TRBD1,TRBJ1-1,few,TRBV30,CASDRIDRGNTEAFF,TGTGCCTCCGACCGGATCGACAGGGGGAACACTGAAGCTTTCTTT
TRBD2,TRBJ2-5,NA,TRBV7-9,CASSLQTGGTQYF,TGTGCCAGCAGCTTACAGACGGGGGGGACCCAGTACTTC
TRBD2,TRBJ2-1,few,TRBV14,CASSQSGRAYNEQFF,TGTGCCAGCAGCCAAAGCGGGAGAGCTTACAATGAGCAGTTCTTC
TRBD2,TRBJ2-7,NA,TRBV11-2,CASSFSSGVGGQYF,TGTGCCAGCAGCTTCTCTAGCGGGGTCGGGGGGCAGTACTTC
TRBD2,TRBJ2-7,NA,TRBV5-4,CASSALERGAGEQYF,TGTGCCAGCAGCGCCCTCGAGCGGGGTGCTGGGGAGCAGTACTTC
TRBD2,TRBJ2-1,NA,TRBV27,CASSRPGLVNEQFF,TGTGCCAGCAGTCGGCCGGGACTAGTAAATGAGCAGTTCTTC
NA,TRBJ1-2,NA,TRBV9,CASSSGGVFYGYTF,TGTGCCAGCAGCTCCGGAGGAGTCTTCTATGGCTACACCTTC
NA,TRBJ2-3,NA,TRBV12-5,CASGLILADTQYF,TGTGCTAGTGGTCTAATTTTGGCAGATACGCAGTATTTT
TRBD2,TRBJ2-7,few,TRBV7-2,CASSLQGLARSYEQYF,TGTGCCAGCAGCTTGCAGGGACTAGCGAGGTCCTACGAGCAGTACTTC
NA,TRBJ2-1,NA,TRBV4-1,CASSPVGAEQFF,TGCGCCAGCAGCCCTGTGGGAGCTGAGCAGTTCTTC
NA,TRBJ1-2,NA,TRBV5-4,CASSLDFVSNYGYTF,TGTGCCAGCAGCTTGGACTTTGTATCAAACTATGGCTACACCTTC
TRBD2,TRBJ2-4,NA,TRBV30,CAWSRGSGRSGNIQYF,TGTGCCTGGAGTAGAGGAAGCGGGAGATCGGGAAACATTCAGTACTTC
NA,TRBJ2-7,NA,TRBV7-2,CASSLHGLRSSYEQYF,TGTGCCAGCAGCCTCCATGGACTAAGGAGCTCCTACGAGCAGTACTTC
TRBD2,TRBJ2-5,few,TRBV7-8,CASSRGGGGPETQYF,TGTGCCAGCAGCCGGGGGGGCGGGGGTCCAGAGACCCAGTACTTC
NA,TRBJ1-6,few,TRBV2,CASRPGTSVSPLHF,TGTGCCAGCAGACCCGGGACATCTGTTTCACCCCTCCACTTT